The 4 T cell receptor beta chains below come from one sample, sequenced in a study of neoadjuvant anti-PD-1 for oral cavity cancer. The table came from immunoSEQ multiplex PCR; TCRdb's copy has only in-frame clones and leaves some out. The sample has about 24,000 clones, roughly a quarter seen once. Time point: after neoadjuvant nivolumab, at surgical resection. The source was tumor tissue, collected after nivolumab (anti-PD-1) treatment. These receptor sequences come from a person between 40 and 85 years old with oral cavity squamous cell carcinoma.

The CDR3 loop is CASSDATVTYEQYF. The CDR3 bases are TGTGCCAGCAGTGATGCTACGGTGACCTACGAGCAGTACTTC. The chain joins TRBV25-1 to TRBJ2-7, with unresolved D. V lost 3 bases, J lost 2 bases, and 11 bases lay in between. Germline CDR1 MGHDK, CDR2 SYGVNS. The CDR3 runs 14 residues.

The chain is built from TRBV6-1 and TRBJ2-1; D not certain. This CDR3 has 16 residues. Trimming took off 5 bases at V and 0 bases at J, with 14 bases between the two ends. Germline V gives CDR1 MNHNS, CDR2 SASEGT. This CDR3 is CASSQDFFSSYNEQFF. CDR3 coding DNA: TGTGCCAGCAGTCAAGACTTTTTCAGCTCCTACAATGAGCAGTTCTTC.

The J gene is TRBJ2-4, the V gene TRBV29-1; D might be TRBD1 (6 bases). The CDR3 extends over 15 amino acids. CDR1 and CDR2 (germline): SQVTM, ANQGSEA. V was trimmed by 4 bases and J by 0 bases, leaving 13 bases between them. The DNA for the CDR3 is TGCAGCGTTGGACAGGCAAATTTAGCCAAAAACATTCAGTACTTC. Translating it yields CSVGQANLAKNIQYF.

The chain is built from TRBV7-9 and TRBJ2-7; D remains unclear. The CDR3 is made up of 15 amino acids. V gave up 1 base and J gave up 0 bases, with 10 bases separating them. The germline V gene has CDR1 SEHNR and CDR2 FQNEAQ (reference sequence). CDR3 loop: CASSLEGVYSYEQYF. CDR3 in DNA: TGTGCCAGCAGCTTAGAGGGCGTATACTCCTACGAGCAGTACTTC.